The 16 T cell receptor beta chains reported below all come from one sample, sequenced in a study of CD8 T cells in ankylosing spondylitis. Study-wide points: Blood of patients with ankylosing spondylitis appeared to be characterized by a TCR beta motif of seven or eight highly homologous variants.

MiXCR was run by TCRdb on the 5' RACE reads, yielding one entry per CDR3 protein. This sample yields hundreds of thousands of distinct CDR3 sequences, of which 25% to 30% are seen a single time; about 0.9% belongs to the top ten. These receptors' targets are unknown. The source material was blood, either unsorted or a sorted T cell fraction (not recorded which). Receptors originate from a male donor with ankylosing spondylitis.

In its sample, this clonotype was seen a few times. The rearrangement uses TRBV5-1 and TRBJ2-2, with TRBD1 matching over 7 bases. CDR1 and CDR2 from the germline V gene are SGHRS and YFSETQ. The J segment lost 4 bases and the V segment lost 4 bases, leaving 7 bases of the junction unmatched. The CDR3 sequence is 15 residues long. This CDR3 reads CASSPMTGSTGELFF. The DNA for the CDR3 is TGCGCCAGCAGCCCAATGACAGGGTCCACCGGGGAGCTGTTTTTT.

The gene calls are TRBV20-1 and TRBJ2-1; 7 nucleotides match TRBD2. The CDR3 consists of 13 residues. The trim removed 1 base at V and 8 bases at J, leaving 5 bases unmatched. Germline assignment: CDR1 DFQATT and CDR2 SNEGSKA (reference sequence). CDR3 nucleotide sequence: TGCAGTGCTAGAGTTAATAGCGGGTATGAGCAGTTCTTC. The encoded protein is CSARVNSGYEQFF.

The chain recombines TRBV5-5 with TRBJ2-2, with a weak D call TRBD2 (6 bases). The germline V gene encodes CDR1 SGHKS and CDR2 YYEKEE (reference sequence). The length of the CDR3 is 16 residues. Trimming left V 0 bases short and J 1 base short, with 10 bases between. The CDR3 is CASSLAAGMNTGELFF. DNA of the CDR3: TGTGCCAGCAGCTTGGCTGCGGGGATGAACACCGGGGAGCTGTTTTTT.

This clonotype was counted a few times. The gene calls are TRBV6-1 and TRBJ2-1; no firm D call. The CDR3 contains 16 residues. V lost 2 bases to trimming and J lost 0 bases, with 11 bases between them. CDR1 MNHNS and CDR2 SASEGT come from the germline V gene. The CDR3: CASSERVSFSYNEQFF. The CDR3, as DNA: TGTGCCAGCAGTGAAAGGGTTAGCTTCTCCTACAATGAGCAGTTCTTC.

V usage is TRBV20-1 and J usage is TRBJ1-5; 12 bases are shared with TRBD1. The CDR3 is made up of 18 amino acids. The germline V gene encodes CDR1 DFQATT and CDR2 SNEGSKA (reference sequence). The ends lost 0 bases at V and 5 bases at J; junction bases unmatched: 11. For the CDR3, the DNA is TGCAGTGCTAGAGACCGAGCGCGGGGGACAGGGGGCTATCAGCCCCAGCATTTT. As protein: CSARDRARGTGGYQPQHF.

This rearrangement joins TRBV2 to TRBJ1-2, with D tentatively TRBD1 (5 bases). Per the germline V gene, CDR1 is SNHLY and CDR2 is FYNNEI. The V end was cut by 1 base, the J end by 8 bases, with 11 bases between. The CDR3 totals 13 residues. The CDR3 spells CASSEGPGRGYTF. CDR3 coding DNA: TGTGCCAGCAGTGAAGGACCGGGGCGGGGCTACACCTTC. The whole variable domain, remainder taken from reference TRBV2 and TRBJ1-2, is EPEVTQTPSHQVTQMGQEVILRCVPISNHLYFYWYRQILGQKVEFLVSFYNNEISEKSEIFDDQFSVERPDGSNFTLKIRSTKLEDSAMYFCASSEGPGRGYTFGSGTRLTVV.

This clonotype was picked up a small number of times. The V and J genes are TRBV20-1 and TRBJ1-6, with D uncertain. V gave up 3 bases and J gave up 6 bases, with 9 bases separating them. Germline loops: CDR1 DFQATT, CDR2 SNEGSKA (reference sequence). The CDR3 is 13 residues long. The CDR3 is CSASGVFNSPLHF. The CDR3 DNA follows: TGCAGTGCTAGCGGGGTCTTTAATTCACCCCTCCACTTT.

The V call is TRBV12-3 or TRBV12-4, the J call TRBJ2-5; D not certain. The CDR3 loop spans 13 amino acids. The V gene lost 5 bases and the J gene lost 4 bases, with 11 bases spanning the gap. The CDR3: CASSPPMRETQYF. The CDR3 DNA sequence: TGTGCCAGCAGTCCCCCGATGAGAGAGACCCAGTACTTC.

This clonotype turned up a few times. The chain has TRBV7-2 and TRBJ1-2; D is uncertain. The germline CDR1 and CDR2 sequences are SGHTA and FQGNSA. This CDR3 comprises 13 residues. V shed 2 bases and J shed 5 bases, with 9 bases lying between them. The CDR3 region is CASSLPQRYGYTF. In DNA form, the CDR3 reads TGTGCCAGCAGCTTACCGCAGCGATATGGCTACACCTTC.

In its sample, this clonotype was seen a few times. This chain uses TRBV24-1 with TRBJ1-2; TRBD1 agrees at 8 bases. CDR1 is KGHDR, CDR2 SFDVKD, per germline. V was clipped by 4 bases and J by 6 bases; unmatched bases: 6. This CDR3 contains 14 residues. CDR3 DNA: TGTGCCACCAGTGACCTGACAGGGGCTGATGGCTACACCTTC. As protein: CATSDLTGADGYTF.

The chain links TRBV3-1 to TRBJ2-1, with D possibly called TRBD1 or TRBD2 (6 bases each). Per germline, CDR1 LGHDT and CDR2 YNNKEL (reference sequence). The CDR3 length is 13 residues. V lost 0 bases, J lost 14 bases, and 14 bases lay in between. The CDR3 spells CASSQDRGEREFF. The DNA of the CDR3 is TGTGCCAGCAGCCAAGATAGGGGGGAGAGGGAGTTCTTC.

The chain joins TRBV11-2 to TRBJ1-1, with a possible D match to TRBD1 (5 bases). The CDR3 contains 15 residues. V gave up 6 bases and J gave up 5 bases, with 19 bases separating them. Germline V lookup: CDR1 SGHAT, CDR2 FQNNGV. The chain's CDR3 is CASRGGEGRQTEAFF. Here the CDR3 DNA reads TGTGCCAGCAGGGGGGGAGAGGGAAGGCAGACTGAAGCTTTCTTT. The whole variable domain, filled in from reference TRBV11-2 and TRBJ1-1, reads EAGVAQSPRYKIIEKRQSVAFWCNPISGHATLYWYQQILGQGPKLLIQFQNNGVVDDSQLPKDRFSAERLKGVDSTLKIQPAKLEDSAVYLCASRGGEGRQTEAFFGQGTRLTVV.

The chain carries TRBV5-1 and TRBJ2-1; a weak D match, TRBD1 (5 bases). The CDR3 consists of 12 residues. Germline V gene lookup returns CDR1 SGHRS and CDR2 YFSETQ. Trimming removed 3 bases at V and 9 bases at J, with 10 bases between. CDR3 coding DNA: TGCGCCAGCAGCTCAACCAGGGTTGAGCAGTTCTTC. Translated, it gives CASSSTRVEQFF.

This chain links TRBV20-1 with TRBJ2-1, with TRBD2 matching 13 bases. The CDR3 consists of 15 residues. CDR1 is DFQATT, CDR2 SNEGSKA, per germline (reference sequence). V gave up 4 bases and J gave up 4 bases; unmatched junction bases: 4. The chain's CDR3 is CSAMGLAGTYNEQFF. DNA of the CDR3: TGCAGTGCTATGGGACTAGCGGGGACTTACAATGAGCAGTTCTTC.

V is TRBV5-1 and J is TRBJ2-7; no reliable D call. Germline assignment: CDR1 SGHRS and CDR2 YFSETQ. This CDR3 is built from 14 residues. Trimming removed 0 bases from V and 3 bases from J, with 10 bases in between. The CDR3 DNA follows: TGCGCCAGCAGCTTGGAAGGATCCTACTACGAGCAGTACTTC. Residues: CASSLEGSYYEQYF.

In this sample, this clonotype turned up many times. CDR3 amino acids: CSARVPKDVNYGYTF. The CDR3 DNA reads as TGCAGTGCTAGAGTTCCTAAGGACGTTAACTATGGCTACACCTTC. This chain connects TRBV20-1 to TRBJ1-2; D not resolved. CDR3 length: 15 residues. Germline lookup yields CDR1 DFQATT and CDR2 SNEGSKA (reference sequence). The ends were cut back, 1 base at V and 1 base at J, with 13 bases in the middle.